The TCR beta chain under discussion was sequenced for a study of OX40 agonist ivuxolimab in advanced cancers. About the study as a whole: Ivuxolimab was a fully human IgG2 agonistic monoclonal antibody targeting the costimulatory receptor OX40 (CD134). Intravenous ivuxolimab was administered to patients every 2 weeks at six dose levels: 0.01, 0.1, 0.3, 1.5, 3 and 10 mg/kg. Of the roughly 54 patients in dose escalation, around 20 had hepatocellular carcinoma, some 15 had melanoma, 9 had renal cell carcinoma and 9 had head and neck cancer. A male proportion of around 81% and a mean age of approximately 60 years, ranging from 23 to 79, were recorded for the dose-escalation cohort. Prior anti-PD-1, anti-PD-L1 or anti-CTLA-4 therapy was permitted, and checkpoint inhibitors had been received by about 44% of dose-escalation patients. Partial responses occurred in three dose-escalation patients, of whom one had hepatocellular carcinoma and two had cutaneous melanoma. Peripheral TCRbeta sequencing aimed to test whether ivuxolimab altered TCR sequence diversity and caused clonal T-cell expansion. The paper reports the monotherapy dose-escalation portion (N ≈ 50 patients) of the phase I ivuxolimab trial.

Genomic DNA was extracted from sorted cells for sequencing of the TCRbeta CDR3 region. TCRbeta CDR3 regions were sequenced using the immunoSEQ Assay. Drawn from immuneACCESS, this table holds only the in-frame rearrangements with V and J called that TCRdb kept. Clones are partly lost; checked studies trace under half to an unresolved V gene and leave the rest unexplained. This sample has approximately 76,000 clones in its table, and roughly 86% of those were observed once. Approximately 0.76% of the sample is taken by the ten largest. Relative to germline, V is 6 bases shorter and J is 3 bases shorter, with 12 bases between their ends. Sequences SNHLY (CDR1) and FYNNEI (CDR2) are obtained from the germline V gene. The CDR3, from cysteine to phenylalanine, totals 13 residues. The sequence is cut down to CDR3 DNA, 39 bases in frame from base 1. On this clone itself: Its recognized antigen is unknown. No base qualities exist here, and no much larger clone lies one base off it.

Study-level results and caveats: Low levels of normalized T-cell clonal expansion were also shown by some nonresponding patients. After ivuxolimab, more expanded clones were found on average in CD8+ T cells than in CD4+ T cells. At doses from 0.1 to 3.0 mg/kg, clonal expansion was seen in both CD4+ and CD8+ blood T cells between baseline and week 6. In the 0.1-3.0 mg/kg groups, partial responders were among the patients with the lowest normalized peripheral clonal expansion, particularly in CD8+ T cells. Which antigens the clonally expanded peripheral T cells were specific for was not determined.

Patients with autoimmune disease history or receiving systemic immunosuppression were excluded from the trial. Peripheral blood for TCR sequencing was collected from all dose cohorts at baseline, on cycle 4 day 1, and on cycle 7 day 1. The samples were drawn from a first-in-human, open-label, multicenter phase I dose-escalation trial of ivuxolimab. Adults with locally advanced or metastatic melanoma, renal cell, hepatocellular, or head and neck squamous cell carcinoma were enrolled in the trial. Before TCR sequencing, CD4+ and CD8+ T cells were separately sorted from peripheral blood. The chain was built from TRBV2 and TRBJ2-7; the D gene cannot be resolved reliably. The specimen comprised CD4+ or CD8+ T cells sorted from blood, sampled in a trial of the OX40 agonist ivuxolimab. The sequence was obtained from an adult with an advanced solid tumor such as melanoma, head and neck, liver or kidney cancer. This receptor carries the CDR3 CASSADLDYEQYF. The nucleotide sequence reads TGTGCCAGCAGCGCTGACTTAGACTACGAGCAGTACTTC.